A single sample is the source of the 25 T cell receptor beta chains below, sequenced in a study of CD8+ T cells in alopecia areata. Reverse transcription of extracted RNA yielded cDNA, which provided the sequencing template. Clones were sequenced by immunoSEQ multiplex PCR, and TCRdb holds only the in-frame ones, with some missing. The repertoire holds approximately 31,000 clones, with about three quarters as singletons. The specimen was NKG2D-low CD8+ T cells sorted from blood. These receptors all stem from a human donor with alopecia areata.

The chain links TRBV23-1 to TRBJ2-3; 7 nucleotides match TRBD2. TRBV23-1 is given ORF status, its function remaining uncertain. The V gene end was trimmed by 10 bases and the J gene end by 3 bases; junction bases not matched to a gene: 16. The CDR3 is made up of 16 amino acids. This CDR3 is CAIPFGGGMWTDTQYF. The CDR3 coding sequence is TGCGCCATCCCTTTCGGCGGGGGAATGTGGACAGATACGCAGTATTTT.

This clone was seen a handful of times. The chain uses TRBV21-1 and TRBJ2-4; the table assigns TRBD1, which was not confirmed against the DNA. TRBV21-1 is termed a pseudogene. CDR3 length equals 16 residues. The CDR3 DNA reads TGTGCCAGCAGCAAACCCCCGAGACAGAATGGAAACATTCAGTACTTC. Its protein product is CASSKPPRQNGNIQYF.

The V call is TRBV29-1, the J call TRBJ1-1, with TRBD1 matching 10 bases. This CDR3 is 13 amino acids long. V dropped 6 bases and J dropped 8; count of bases not matched to a gene: 9. Germline CDR1 SQVTM, CDR2 ANQGSEA. The CDR3 loop is CSVAGTGALEAFF. The CDR3 DNA sequence: TGCAGCGTGGCCGGGACAGGGGCCCTGGAAGCTTTCTTT. The variable domain in full, completed from reference TRBV29-1 and TRBJ1-1, reads SAVISQKPSRDICQRGTSLTIQCQVDSQVTMMFWYRQQPGQSLTLIATANQGSEATYESGFVIDKFPISRPNLTFSTLTVSNMSPEDSSIYLCSVAGTGALEAFFGQGTRLTVV.

The chain recombines TRBV13 with TRBJ2-5; either TRBD1 or TRBD2 may fit D (5 bases each). V was shortened by 5 bases and J by 2 bases, with 12 bases between the two germline ends. The CDR3 extends over 14 amino acids. From germline, CDR1 is PRHDT and CDR2 FYEKMQ (reference sequence). DNA of the CDR3: TGTGCCAGCAGCCGAGGGACGGATCAAGAGACCCAGTACTTC. Amino acids: CASSRGTDQETQYF.

This clone was detected only a few times. V and J are TRBV7-9 and TRBJ1-4, with 7 positions matching TRBD1. This CDR3 is 15 amino acids long. V was clipped by 5 bases and J by 4 bases; unmatched bases: 7. Germline V gene sequence: CDR1 SEHNR, CDR2 FQNEAQ (reference sequence). In DNA, the CDR3 is TGTGCCAGCAGCCCTGACAGGGACTTTAATGAAAAACTGTTTTTT. It codes for CASSPDRDFNEKLFF.

V and J are TRBV27 and TRBJ2-1; D is unclear. The CDR3 loop spans 16 amino acids. CDR1 and CDR2 (germline): MNHEY, SMNVEV (reference sequence). V dropped 6 bases and J dropped 9 bases, with 24 bases sitting between them. CDR3 sequence (DNA): TGTGCCAGCAGCGCCAACCCGGCAGGATGGATAGGTGAGCAGTTCTTC. This sequence encodes CASSANPAGWIGEQFF.

The chain has TRBV27 and TRBJ1-5; D possibly corresponds to TRBD1 (5 bases). Trimming took off 4 bases at V and 4 bases at J, with 11 bases between the two ends. Germline-derived CDR1 and CDR2 are MNHEY and SMNVEV (reference sequence). The CDR3 spans 14 residues. This CDR3 is CASSSGQGNQPQHF. CDR3 nucleotides: TGTGCCAGCAGTTCTGGACAAGGAAATCAGCCCCAGCATTTT.

The chain employs TRBV7-8 and TRBJ1-2; the D gene is possibly TRBD1 (6 bases). Germline CDR1 reads SGHVS; CDR2 reads FQNEAQ. The CDR3 runs 17 residues. The V end lost 0 bases, the J end lost 6 bases, and 20 bases lay between the germline ends. The CDR3 protein is CASSLAPLMQGIDGYTF. DNA of the CDR3: TGTGCCAGCAGCTTAGCGCCCCTCATGCAGGGGATCGATGGCTACACCTTC.

There are a few counts of this clone. CDR3 coding DNA: TGTGCCAGCAGTTACCTCACCGGGACAGGGTTCTACGAGCAGTACTTC. This gives the protein CASSYLTGTGFYEQYF. The V and J genes are TRBV28 and TRBJ2-7; 9 bases map to TRBD1. V shed 4 bases, J shed 3 bases, and the junction held 10 bases outside the gene matches. CDR1 is MDHEN, CDR2 SYDVKM, per germline. The CDR3 runs to 16 residues.

The V gene is TRBV4-1, the J gene TRBJ1-2, with D unclear. CDR1 is MGHRA, CDR2 YSYEKL, per germline. This CDR3 spans 15 amino acids. The germline V and J ends were trimmed by 3 bases and 2 bases, with 13 bases remaining between them. CDR3 sequence: CASSQGASGNYGYTF. As DNA, the CDR3 is TGCGCCAGCAGCCAGGGCGCCAGCGGCAACTATGGCTACACCTTC.

V usage is TRBV7-9 and J usage is TRBJ1-5; D is perhaps TRBD1 (6 bases). Germline-derived CDR1 and CDR2 are SEHNR and FQNEAQ (reference sequence). This CDR3 spans 14 amino acids. V was pared by 2 bases and J by 6 bases, with 11 bases between. The chain's CDR3 is CASSLPGAGQPQHF. CDR3 in DNA: TGTGCCAGCAGCTTACCGGGGGCAGGTCAGCCCCAGCATTTT.

The chain combines TRBV27 with TRBJ2-4; D unclear. CDR3 length equals 13 residues. V shed 3 bases and J shed 8 bases, with 11 bases lying between them. Germline CDR1 is MNHEY and CDR2 is SMNVEV (reference sequence). This CDR3 reads CASSLAGFDIQYF. The CDR3 DNA is TGTGCCAGCAGTTTGGCCGGGTTCGACATTCAGTACTTC.

V is TRBV28 and J is TRBJ2-3; D might be TRBD1 or TRBD2, each matching 5 bases. The CDR3 is 11 amino acids. Germline CDR1 and CDR2: MDHEN and SYDVKM. Between the trimmed V and J ends, which lost 8 bases and 13 bases, there was a span of 16 bases. CDR3 sequence: CASGGINFKYF. For the CDR3, the DNA is TGTGCCAGCGGGGGAATCAATTTCAAGTATTTT.

The DNA of the CDR3 is TGTGCCAGCAGCCCCGGGGTGTCGGCCACAGATACGCAGTATTTT. Translating it yields CASSPGVSATDTQYF. V is TRBV7-2 and J is TRBJ2-3, with a weak D call TRBD2 (5 bases). The CDR3 spans 15 residues. The germline V gene has CDR1 SGHTA and CDR2 FQGNSA. Deletions cut 5 bases from V and 2 bases from J, with 14 bases between.

V is TRBV28 and J is TRBJ1-2, with no clear D. Trimming left V 4 bases short and J 8 bases short, with 14 bases between. Germline loops: CDR1 MDHEN, CDR2 SYDVKM. CDR3 length: 13 amino acids. CDR3 DNA: TGTGCCAGCAGTTCTGGGAGGGTCGGAGGCTACACCTTC. Translation: CASSSGRVGGYTF.

The chain recombines TRBV4-1 with TRBJ2-1, with D perhaps given as TRBD1 or TRBD2 (5 bases each). The CDR3 consists of 12 residues. Germline CDR1 reads MGHRA; CDR2 reads YSYEKL. V dropped 4 bases and J dropped 9 bases, with 10 bases sitting between them. The CDR3 here is CASSRGLSEQFF. CDR3 coding DNA: TGCGCCAGCAGCCGGGGGTTGAGTGAGCAGTTCTTC.

V gene TRBV15 combines with J gene TRBJ2-2; 10 bases line up with TRBD2. Losses at the gene ends were 0 bases for V and 0 bases for J; bases not matched to a gene: 10. CDR1 is LNHNV and CDR2 is YYDKDF in the germline V gene (reference sequence). The CDR3 sequence is 20 residues long. Here the CDR3 DNA reads TGTGCCACCAGCAGAGATTCCCACACTAGCGGGGCCTCGAACACCGGGGAGCTGTTTTTT. Translated, it gives CATSRDSHTSGASNTGELFF.

The chain has TRBV7-9 and TRBJ1-2; D is undetermined. The germline V gene encodes CDR1 SEHNR and CDR2 FQNEAQ (reference sequence). Trimming cost V 0 bases and J 2 bases, with 7 bases left between them. This CDR3 comprises 14 residues. Here the CDR3 reads CASSLAATNYGYTF. Written as DNA, the CDR3 is TGTGCCAGCAGCTTAGCGGCCACCAACTATGGCTACACCTTC.

This clone was seen just once. The chain uses TRBV6-5 and TRBJ2-7, with D tentatively TRBD2 (5 bases). CDR1 is MNHEY and CDR2 is SVGAGI in the germline V gene. The V gene lost 5 bases and the J gene lost 3 bases, with 11 bases spanning the gap. The CDR3 loop spans 13 amino acids. The CDR3 DNA follows: TGTGCCAGCAGTCACCCCGGGAACTACGAGCAGTACTTC. Translated: CASSHPGNYEQYF.

This clone was detected once. This chain joins TRBV29-1 and TRBJ1-2; 10 bases are a match to TRBD1. Germline-derived CDR1 and CDR2 are SQVTM and ANQGSEA. Trimming took 4 bases from V and 6 from J; bases not matched to a gene: 8. The CDR3 length is 14 residues. CDR3 bases: TGCAGCGTTGCGGGGACAGGGGAAAGTCATGGCTACACCTTC. This translates into CSVAGTGESHGYTF.

V and J are TRBV15 and TRBJ2-7; possible D gene TRBD1, 6 bases. V shed 0 bases and J shed 6 bases, with 15 bases lying between them. This CDR3 is built from 15 residues. CDR1 and CDR2 from the germline V gene are LNHNV and YYDKDF (reference sequence). CDR3 DNA sequence: TGTGCCACCAGCAGAGAGGCAGGGGCCAGCGGCGAGCAGTACTTC. Translation: CATSREAGASGEQYF.

The chain is built from TRBV27 and TRBJ1-5; D is undetermined. V dropped 10 bases and J dropped 0 bases, with 10 bases sitting between them. CDR3 length: 13 amino acids. The germline CDR1 and CDR2 sequences are MNHEY and SMNVEV (reference sequence). CDR3 DNA sequence: TGTGCCACCGGAAGGGATAGCAATCAGCCCCAGCATTTT. Encoded protein: CATGRDSNQPQHF.

The V and J genes are TRBV27 and TRBJ2-2; no clear D gene. V lost 2 bases to trimming and J lost 7 bases, with 2 bases between them. Germline values: CDR1 MNHEY, CDR2 SMNVEV (reference sequence). This CDR3 is 11 amino acids long. The CDR3 spells CASSLLGELFF. The DNA of the CDR3 is TGTGCCAGCAGTTTACTCGGGGAGCTGTTTTTT.

This clone has only a few counts. The gene calls are TRBV19 and TRBJ2-1; 9 bases line up with TRBD2. This CDR3 region has 15 residues. Trimming took 5 bases from V and 4 from J; bases not matched to a gene: 6. From germline, CDR1 is LNHDA and CDR2 SQIVND (reference sequence). The CDR3 nucleotides read TGTGCCAGTAGTTCGACTAGCGGATATTACAATGAGCAGTTCTTC. As protein: CASSSTSGYYNEQFF.

This sequence joins TRBV7-9 and TRBJ2-5; 12 bases align to TRBD2. Germline CDR1 reads SEHNR; CDR2 reads FQNEAQ (reference sequence). The length of the CDR3 is 16 residues. Trimming cost V 5 bases and J 5 bases; bases outside gene matches: 9. The CDR3 nucleotides read TGTGCCAGCAGCAGACTAGCGGGAGTTTCAGAGGAGACCCAGTACTTC. Translated: CASSRLAGVSEETQYF.